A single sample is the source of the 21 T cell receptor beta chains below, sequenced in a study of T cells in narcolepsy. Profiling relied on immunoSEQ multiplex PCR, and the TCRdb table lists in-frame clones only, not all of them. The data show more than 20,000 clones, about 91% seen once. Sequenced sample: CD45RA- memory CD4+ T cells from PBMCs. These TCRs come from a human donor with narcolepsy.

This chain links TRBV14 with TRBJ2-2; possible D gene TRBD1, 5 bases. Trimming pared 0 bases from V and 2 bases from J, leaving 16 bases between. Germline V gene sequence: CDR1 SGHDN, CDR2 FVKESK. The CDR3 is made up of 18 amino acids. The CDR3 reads CASSQEVGQHLNTGELFF. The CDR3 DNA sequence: TGTGCCAGCAGCCAAGAAGTGGGGCAGCACTTAAACACCGGGGAGCTGTTTTTT.

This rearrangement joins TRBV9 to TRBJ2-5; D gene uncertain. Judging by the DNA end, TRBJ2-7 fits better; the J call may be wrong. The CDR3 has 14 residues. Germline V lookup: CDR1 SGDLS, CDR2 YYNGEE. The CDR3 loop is CASSLDTLSYEQYF. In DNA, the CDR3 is TGTGCCAGCAGCTTAGACACTCTTTCCTACGAGCAGTACTTC.

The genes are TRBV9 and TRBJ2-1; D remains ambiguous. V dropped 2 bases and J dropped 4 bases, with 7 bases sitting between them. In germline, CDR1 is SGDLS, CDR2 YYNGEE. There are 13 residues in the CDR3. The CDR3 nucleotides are TGTGCCAGCAGCGTCCCAGGATACAATGAGCAGTTCTTC. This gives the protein CASSVPGYNEQFF. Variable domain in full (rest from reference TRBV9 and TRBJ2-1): DSGVTQTPKHLITATGQRVTLRCSPRSGDLSVYWYQQSLDQGLQFLIQYYNGEERAKGNILERFSAQQFPDLHSELNLSSLELGDSALYFCASSVPGYNEQFFGPGTRLTVL.

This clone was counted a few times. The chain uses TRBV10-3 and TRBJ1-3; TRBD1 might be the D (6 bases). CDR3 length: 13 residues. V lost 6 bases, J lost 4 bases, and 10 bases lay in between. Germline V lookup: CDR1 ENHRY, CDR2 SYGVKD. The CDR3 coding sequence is TGTGCCATCAGCGGGCAGGGGGGAAACACCATATATTTT. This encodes CAISGQGGNTIYF.

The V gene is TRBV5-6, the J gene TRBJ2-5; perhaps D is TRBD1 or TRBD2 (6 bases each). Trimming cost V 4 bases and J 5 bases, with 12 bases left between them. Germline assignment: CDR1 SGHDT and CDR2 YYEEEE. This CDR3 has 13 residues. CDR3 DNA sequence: TGTGCCAGCAGCGGGGGCCGGGGGGAGACCCAGTACTTC. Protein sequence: CASSGGRGETQYF.

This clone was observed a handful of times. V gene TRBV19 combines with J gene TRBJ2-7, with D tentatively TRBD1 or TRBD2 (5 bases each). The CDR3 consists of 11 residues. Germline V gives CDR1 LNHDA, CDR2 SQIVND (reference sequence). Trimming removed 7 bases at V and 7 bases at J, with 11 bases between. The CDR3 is CASTKGTEQYF. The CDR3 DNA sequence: TGTGCCAGTACGAAGGGGACGGAGCAGTACTTC. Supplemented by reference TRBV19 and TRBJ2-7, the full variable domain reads DGGITQSPKYLFRKEGQNVTLSCEQNLNHDAMYWYRQDPGQGLRLIYYSQIVNDFQKGDIAEGYSVSREKKESFPLTVTSAQKNPTAFYLCASTKGTEQYFGPGTRLTVT.

CDR3 sequence reads: CASSQELESNYGYTF. CDR3 DNA: TGTGCCAGCAGCCAAGAACTGGAGAGTAACTATGGCTACACCTTC. This chain uses TRBV4-2 with TRBJ1-2; unclear D gene. The CDR3 runs 15 residues. CDR1 is LGHNA, CDR2 YNFKEQ, per germline. The V gene lost 0 bases and the J gene lost 1 base, with 9 bases spanning the gap.

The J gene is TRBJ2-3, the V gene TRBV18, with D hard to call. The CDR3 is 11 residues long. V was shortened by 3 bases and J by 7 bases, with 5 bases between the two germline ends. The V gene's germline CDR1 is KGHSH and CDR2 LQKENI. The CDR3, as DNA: TGTGCCAGCTCACCCGAGAATACGCAGTATTTT. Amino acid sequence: CASSPENTQYF.

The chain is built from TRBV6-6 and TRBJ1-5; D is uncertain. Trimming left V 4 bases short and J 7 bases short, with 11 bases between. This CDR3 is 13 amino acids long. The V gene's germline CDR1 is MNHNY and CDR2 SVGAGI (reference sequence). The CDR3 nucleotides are TGTGCCAGCAGTTCAGACCCTGCCCAGCCCCAGCATTTT. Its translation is CASSSDPAQPQHF.

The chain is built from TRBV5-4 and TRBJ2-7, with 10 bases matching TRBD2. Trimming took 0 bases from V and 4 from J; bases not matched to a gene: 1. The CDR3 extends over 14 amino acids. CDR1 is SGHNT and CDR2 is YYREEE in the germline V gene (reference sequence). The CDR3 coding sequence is TGTGCCAGCAGCTTGGCTAGCGGGAGTTACGAGCAGTACTTC. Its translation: CASSLASGSYEQYF.

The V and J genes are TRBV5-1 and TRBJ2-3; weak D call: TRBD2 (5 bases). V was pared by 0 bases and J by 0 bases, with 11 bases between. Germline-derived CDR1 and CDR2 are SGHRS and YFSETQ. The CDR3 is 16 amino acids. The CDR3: CASSLGLSGSTDTQYF. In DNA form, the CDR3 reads TGCGCCAGCAGCTTGGGGCTCAGCGGAAGCACAGATACGCAGTATTTT.

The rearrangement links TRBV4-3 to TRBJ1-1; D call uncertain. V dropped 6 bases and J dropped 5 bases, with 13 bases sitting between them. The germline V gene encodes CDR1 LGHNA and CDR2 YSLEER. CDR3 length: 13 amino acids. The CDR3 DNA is TGCGCCAGCAGGGGGTGGGCCAGTACTGAAGCTTTCTTT. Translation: CASRGWASTEAFF.

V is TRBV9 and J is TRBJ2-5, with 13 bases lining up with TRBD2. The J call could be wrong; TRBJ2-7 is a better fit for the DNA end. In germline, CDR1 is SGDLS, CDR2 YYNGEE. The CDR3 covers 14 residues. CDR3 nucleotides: TGTGCCAGCAGCGAGACTAGCGGGAGGTACGAGCAGTACTTC. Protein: CASSETSGRYEQYF.

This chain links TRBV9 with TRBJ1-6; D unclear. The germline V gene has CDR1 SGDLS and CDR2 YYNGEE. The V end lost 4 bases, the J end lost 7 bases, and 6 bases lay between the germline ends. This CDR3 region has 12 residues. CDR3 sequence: CASSNRNSPLHF. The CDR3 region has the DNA TGTGCCAGCAGCAATCGGAATTCACCCCTCCACTTT.

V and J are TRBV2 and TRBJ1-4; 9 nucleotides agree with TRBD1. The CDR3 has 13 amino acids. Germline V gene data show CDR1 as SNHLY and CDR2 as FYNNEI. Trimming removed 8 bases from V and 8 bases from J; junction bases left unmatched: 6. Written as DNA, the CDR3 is TGTGCCAGCGGGGGGACAGGGAGGGAAAAACTGTTTTTT. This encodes CASGGTGREKLFF.

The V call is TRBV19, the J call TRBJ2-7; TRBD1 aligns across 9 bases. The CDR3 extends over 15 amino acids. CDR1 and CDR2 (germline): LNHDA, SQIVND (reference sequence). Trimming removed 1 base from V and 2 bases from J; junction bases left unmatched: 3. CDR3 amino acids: CASSIAGTGPYEQYF. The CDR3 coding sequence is TGTGCCAGTAGTATAGCCGGGACAGGGCCCTACGAGCAGTACTTC.

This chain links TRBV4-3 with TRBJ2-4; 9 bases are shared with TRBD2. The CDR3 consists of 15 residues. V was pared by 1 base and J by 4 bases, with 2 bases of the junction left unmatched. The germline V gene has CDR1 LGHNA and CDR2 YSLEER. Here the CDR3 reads CASSQGTSVKNIQYF. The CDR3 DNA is TGCGCCAGCAGCCAAGGGACTAGCGTTAAAAACATTCAGTACTTC.

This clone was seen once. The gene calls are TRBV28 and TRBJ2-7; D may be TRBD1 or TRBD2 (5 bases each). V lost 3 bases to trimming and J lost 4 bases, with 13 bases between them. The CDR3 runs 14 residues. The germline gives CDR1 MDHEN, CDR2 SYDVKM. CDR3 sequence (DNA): TGTGCCAGCAGTTTCTCTTCGGGGCGGTACGAGCAGTACTTC. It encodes CASSFSSGRYEQYF. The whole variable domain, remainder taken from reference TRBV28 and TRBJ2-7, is DVKVTQSSRYLVKRTGEKVFLECVQDMDHENMFWYRQDPGLGLRLIYFSYDVKMKEKGDIPEGYSVSREKKERFSLILESASTNQTSMYLCASSFSSGRYEQYFGPGTRLTVT.

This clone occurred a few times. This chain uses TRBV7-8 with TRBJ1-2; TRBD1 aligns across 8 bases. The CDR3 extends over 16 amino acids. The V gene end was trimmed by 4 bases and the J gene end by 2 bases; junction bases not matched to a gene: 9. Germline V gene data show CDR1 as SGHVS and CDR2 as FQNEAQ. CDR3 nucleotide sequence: TGTGCCAGCAGCTCCCAGCTAAGGACAGGGAACTATGGCTACACCTTC. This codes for CASSSQLRTGNYGYTF.

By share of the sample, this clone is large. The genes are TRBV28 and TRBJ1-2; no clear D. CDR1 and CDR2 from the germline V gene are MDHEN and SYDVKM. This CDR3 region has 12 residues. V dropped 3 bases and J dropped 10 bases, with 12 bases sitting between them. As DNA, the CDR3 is TGTGCCAGCAGTTTCCCCGACCGACACTACACCTTC. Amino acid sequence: CASSFPDRHYTF.

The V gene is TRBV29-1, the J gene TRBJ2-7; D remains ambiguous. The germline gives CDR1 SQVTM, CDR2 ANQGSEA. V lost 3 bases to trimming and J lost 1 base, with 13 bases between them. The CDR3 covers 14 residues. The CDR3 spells CSVDGVFGSYEQYF. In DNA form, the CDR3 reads TGCAGCGTTGATGGTGTCTTCGGATCCTACGAGCAGTACTTC.